This paragraph covers one T cell receptor beta chain sequence. The germline gives CDR1 SNHLY, CDR2 FYNNEI. The CDR3 has 14 residues. After removal of 4 bases from V and 14 bases from J, the junction contained 14 bases not matched to a gene. The record originates from a study of technical replicates of blood from four donors. Here immunoSEQ multiplex PCR was the method, and the copy in TCRdb shows in-frame clones only, minus some. This sample carries about 80,000 clones, around 94% of them seen once, and the ten largest clones take 0.38%. Input material: T cells isolated from PBMCs. The TCR originated in a human donor in good health. The genes are TRBV2 and TRBJ2-1; 7 nucleotides align to TRBD1. The CDR3 DNA reads as TGTGCCAGCAGTGCCTCCCGACAGGGCCGGCAGGAGTTCTTC. It yields the protein CASSASRQGRQEFF.